This TCR beta chain was documented in a study of neoadjuvant nivolumab and ipilimumab in lung cancer. The data were produced by immunoSEQ multiplex PCR, yet TCRdb's version contains in-frame clones alone and is incomplete. Of 30,000 or so clones listed, 75% to 95% are singletons. V shed 2 bases, J shed 7 bases, and the junction held 7 bases outside the gene matches. The germline V gene encodes CDR1 KGHSH and CDR2 LQKENI. The CDR3 length is 15 residues. The chain recombines TRBV18 with TRBJ1-5, with 8 bases matching TRBD1. This specimen was peripheral blood, taken after neoadjuvant nivolumab, alone or with ipilimumab, at or shortly before surgery. The receptor's source is an adult with non-small cell lung cancer. The CDR3 loop is CASSPRQGSGQPQHF. The CDR3 DNA sequence: TGTGCCAGCTCACCAAGACAGGGGAGTGGACAGCCCCAGCATTTT.